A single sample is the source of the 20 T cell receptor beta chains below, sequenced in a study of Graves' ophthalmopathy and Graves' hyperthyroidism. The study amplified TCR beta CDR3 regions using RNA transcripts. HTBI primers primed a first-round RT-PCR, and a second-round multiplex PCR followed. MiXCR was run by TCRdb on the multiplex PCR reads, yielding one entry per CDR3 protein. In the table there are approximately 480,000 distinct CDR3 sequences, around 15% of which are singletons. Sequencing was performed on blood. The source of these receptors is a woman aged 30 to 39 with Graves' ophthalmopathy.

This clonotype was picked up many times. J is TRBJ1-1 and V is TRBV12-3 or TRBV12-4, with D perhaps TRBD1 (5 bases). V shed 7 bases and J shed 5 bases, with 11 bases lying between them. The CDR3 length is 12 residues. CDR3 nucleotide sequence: TGTGCCAGCACCCTGGGGGGTACTGAAGCTTTCTTT. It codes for CASTLGGTEAFF.

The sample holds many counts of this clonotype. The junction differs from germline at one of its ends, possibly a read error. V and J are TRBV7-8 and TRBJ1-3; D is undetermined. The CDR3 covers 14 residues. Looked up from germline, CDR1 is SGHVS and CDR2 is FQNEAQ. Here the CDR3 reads CASNLRGFGNTIYF. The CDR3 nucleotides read TGTGCCAGCAACTTACGGGGATTCGGAAACACCATATATTTT. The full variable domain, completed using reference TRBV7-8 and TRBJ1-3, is GAGVSQSPRYKVAKRGQDVALRCDPISGHVSLFWYQQALGQGPEFLTYFQNEAQLDKSGLPSDRFFAERPEGSVSTLKIQRTQQEDSAVYLCASNLRGFGNTIYFGEGSWLTVV.

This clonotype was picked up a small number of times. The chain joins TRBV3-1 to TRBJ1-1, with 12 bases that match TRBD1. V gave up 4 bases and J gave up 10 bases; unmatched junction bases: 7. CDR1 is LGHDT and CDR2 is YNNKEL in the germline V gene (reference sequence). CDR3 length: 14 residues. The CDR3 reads CASSPGQGAEGAFF. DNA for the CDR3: TGTGCCAGCAGCCCGGGACAGGGGGCAGAAGGAGCTTTCTTT.

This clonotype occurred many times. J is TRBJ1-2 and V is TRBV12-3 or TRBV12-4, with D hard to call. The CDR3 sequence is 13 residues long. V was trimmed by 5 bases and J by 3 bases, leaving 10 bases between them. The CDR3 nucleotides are TGTGCCAGCAGTCACGCGCCCCACTATGGCTACACCTTC. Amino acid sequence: CASSHAPHYGYTF.

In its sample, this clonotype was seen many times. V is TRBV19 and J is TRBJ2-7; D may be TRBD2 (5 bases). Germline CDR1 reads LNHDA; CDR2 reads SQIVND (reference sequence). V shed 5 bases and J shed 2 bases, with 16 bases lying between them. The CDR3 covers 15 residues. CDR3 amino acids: CASSPGGRLPYEQYF. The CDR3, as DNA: TGTGCCAGTAGTCCAGGAGGCAGGTTACCCTACGAGCAGTACTTC. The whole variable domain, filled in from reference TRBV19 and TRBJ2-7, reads DGGITQSPKYLFRKEGQNVTLSCEQNLNHDAMYWYRQDPGQGLRLIYYSQIVNDFQKGDIAEGYSVSREKKESFPLTVTSAQKNPTAFYLCASSPGGRLPYEQYFGPGTRLTVT.

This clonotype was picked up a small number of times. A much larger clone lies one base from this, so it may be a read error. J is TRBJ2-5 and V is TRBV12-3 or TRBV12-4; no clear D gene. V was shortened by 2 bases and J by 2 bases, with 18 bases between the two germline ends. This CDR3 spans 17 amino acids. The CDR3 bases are TGTGCCAGCAGTTTAAGTCGGACCACAAGACTTCAAGAGACCCAGTACTTC. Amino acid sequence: CASSLSRTTRLQETQYF.

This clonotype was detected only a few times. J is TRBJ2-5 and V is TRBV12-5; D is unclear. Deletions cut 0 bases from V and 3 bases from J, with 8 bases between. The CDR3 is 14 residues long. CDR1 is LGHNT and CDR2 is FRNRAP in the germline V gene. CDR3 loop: CASGLVQRKETQYF. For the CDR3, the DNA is TGTGCTAGTGGTTTGGTACAAAGAAAAGAGACCCAGTACTTC.

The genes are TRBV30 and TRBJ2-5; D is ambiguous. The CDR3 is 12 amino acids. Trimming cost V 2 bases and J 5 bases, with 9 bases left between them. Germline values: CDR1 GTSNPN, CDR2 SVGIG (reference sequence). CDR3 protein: CAWSILEETQYF. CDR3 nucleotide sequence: TGTGCCTGGAGTATACTTGAGGAGACCCAGTACTTC.

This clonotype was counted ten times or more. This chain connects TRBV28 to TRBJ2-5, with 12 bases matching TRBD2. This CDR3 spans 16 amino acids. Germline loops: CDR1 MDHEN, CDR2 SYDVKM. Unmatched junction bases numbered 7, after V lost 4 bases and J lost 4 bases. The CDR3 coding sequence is TGTGCCAGCAGTTCCCTTAGGGGACTAGCGGGAGAGACCCAGTACTTC. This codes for CASSSLRGLAGETQYF.

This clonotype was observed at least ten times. In DNA form, the CDR3 reads TGTGCCAGCAGCGTAGGAGGGACAGGCCACCTTGCCTACGAGCAGTACTTC. This gives the protein CASSVGGTGHLAYEQYF. The chain links TRBV9 to TRBJ2-7, with TRBD1 matching 8 bases. J gave up 2 bases and V 0 bases, and 10 bases lay outside the gene matches. CDR1 is SGDLS, CDR2 YYNGEE, per germline. CDR3 length: 17 amino acids.

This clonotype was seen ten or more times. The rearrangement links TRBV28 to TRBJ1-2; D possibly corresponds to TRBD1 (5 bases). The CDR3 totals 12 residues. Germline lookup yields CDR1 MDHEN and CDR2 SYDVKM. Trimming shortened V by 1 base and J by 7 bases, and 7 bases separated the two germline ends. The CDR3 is CASSLYDSGYTF. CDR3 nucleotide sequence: TGTGCCAGCAGTTTATATGACAGTGGCTACACCTTC.

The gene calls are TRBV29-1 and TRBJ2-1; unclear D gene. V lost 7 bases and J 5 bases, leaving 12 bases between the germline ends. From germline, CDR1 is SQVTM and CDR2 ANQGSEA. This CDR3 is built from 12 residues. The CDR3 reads CSAEAQHNEQFF. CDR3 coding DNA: TGCAGCGCCGAAGCGCAACACAATGAGCAGTTCTTC.

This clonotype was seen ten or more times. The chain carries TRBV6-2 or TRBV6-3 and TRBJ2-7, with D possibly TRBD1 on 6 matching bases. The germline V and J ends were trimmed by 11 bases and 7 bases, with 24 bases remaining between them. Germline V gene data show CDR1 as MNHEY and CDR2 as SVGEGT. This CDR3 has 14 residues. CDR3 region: CAGKRTSGATEQYF. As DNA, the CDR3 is TGTGCCGGAAAACGGACTTCAGGGGCTACGGAGCAGTACTTC.

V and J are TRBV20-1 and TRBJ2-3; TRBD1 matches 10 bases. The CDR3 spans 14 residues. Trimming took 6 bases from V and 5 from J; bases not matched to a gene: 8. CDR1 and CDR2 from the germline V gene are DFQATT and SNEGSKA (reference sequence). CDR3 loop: CSAPDRGPGDTQYF. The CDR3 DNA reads TGCAGTGCGCCCGACAGGGGGCCCGGAGATACGCAGTATTTT.

The DNA of the CDR3 is TGTGCCTGGAGTAGGCAGGGGGTGGTGACCGGGGAGCTGTTTTTT. The encoded protein is CAWSRQGVVTGELFF. V and J are TRBV30 and TRBJ2-2; 7 bases match TRBD1. The CDR3 consists of 15 residues. The V gene's germline CDR1 is GTSNPN and CDR2 SVGIG (reference sequence). Trimming cost V 2 bases and J 5 bases; bases outside gene matches: 8.

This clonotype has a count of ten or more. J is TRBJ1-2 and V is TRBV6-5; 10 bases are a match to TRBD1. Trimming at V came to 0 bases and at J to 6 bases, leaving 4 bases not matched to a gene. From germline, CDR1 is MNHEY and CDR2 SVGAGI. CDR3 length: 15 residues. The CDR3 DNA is TGTGCCAGCAGTTACTCTACGGACAGGGGGGATGGCTACACCTTC. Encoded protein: CASSYSTDRGDGYTF.

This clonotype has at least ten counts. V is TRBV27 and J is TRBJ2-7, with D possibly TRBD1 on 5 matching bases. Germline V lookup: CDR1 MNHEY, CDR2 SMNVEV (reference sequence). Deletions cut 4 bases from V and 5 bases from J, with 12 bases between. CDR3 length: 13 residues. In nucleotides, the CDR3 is TGTGCCAGCAGTTCGACCCAGGGCGACGAGCAGTACTTC. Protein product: CASSSTQGDEQYF.

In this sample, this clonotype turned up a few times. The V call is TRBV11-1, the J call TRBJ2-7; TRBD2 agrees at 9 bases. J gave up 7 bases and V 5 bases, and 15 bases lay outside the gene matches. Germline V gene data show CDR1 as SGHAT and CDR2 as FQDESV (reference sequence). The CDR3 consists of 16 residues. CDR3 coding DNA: TGTGCCAGCAGCCCCCTCGAGGCTAGCGGGAAAATGGAGCAGTACTTC. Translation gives CASSPLEASGKMEQYF.

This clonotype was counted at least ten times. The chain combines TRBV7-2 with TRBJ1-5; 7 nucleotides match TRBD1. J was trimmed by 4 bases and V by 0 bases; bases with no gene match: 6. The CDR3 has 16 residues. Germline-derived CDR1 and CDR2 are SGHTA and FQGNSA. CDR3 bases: TGTGCCAGCAGCTTAGCACGAGGGGGCCGGAATCAGCCCCAGCATTTT. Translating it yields CASSLARGGRNQPQHF.

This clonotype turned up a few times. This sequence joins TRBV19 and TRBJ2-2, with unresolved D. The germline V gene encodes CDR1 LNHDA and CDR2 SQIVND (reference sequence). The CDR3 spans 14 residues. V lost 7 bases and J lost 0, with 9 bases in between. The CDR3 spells CASTRSANTGELFF. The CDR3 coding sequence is TGTGCCAGTACCAGGAGTGCGAACACCGGGGAGCTGTTTTTT.